This T cell receptor beta chain came from a study of control samples from healthy donors and cancer patients. This table comes from immunoSEQ multiplex PCR, and its TCRdb copy is limited to in-frame clones, with some not included. This table has roughly 100,000 clones, 70% to 90% appearing once. Per germline, CDR1 MNHEY and CDR2 SVGEGT. This CDR3 region has 13 residues. V lost 6 bases and J 4 bases, leaving 12 bases between the germline ends. The clonotype originates from a woman between 50 and 59 years old in good health. This chain uses TRBV6-2 or TRBV6-3 with TRBJ1-2; D possibly corresponds to TRBD1 (5 bases). The specimen sequenced was blood. CDR3 loop: CASSSGPSYGYTF. The CDR3 DNA sequence: TGTGCCAGCAGCTCGGGACCAAGCTATGGCTACACCTTC.